Listed below are T cell receptor beta chains from one sample, sequenced in a study of T cell repertoires in aging, cancer and after chemotherapy. From the multiplex PCR reads, TCRdb called clonotypes with MiXCR, one entry per CDR3 protein. The data contain about 6,700 distinct CDR3 sequences, about 23% of them singletons. Sequencing was carried out using blood. The source is a human donor with a blood cancer. Each CDR3 is given with its conserved first and last residue. Fields, in order: D gene, V gene, J gene, clone size, CDR3 protein, CDR3 DNA. The D gene is left open where the match is weak. Size is omitted from some rows. Given values are once, few, many or a class for expanded clones.

NA	TRBV7-2	TRBJ2-1	NA	CASSLRSERGYNEQFF	TGTGCCAGCAGCTTAAGGTCGGAGAGGGGTTACAATGAGCAGTTCTTC
NA	TRBV6-2/TRBV6-3	TRBJ1-4	NA	CASNHRDATNEKLFF	TGTGCCAGCAATCATCGAGATGCAACTAATGAAAAACTGTTTTTT
NA	TRBV30	TRBJ1-1	medium-sized	CAWSVRLAEAFF	TGTGCCTGGAGTGTACGGCTGGCTGAAGCTTTCTTT
NA	TRBV7-2	TRBJ2-7	NA	CASSLVGAGGYEQYF	TGTGCCAGCAGCTTAGTCGGGGCGGGTGGGTACGAGCAGTACTTC
NA	TRBV5-6	TRBJ1-1	NA	CASSFLKEAFF	TGTGCCAGCAGCTTTCTAAAGGAAGCTTTCTTT
TRBD2	TRBV5-1	TRBJ2-3	few	CASSPAGPTDTQYF	TGCGCCAGCAGCCCAGCGGGACCCACAGATACGCAGTATTTT
NA	TRBV27	TRBJ2-1	few	CASSLAAPVRQFF	TGTGCCAGCTCCCTCGCCGCCCCAGTCAGGCAGTTCTTC
NA	TRBV6-6	TRBJ1-3	NA	CASSYSQRSGSGNTIYF	TGTGCCAGCAGTTACTCGCAGCGGTCGGGGTCCGGAAACACCATATATTTT
TRBD2	TRBV28	TRBJ2-1	NA	CASSLSASGRAHEQFF	TGTGCCAGCAGCCTTTCCGCTAGCGGGAGGGCGCATGAGCAGTTCTTC
TRBD2	TRBV20-1	TRBJ2-7	NA	CSADSGRVYEQYF	TGCAGTGCTGATAGCGGGAGGGTTTACGAGCAGTACTTC
TRBD1	TRBV19	TRBJ1-2	NA	CASSGQGGNYGYTF	TGTGCCAGTAGTGGACAGGGGGGGAACTATGGCTACACCTTC
NA	TRBV6-4	TRBJ2-7	NA	CASSLKSSYEQYF	TGTGCCAGCAGCTTGAAGAGCTCCTACGAGCAGTACTTC
NA	TRBV5-1	TRBJ2-2	NA	CASSPSGGPNTGELFF	TGCGCCAGCAGCCCTTCGGGGGGCCCGAACACCGGGGAGCTGTTTTTT
TRBD1	TRBV19	TRBJ2-3	medium-sized	CASSMGQSTDTQYF	TGTGCCAGTAGTATGGGACAGAGCACAGATACGCAGTATTTT
NA	TRBV12-3/TRBV12-4	TRBJ1-4	few	CASRGVRGAPNEKLFF	TGTGCCAGCAGGGGTGTGCGCGGGGCGCCTAATGAAAAACTGTTTTTT
NA	TRBV6-5	TRBJ1-1	few	CASSRDPQNTEAFF	TGTGCCAGCAGTCGGGACCCCCAGAACACTGAAGCTTTCTTT
TRBD2	TRBV9	TRBJ2-3	once	CASSSRLAGADTQYF	TGTGCCAGCAGCTCGAGACTAGCGGGGGCTGATACGCAGTATTTT
TRBD1	TRBV6-4	TRBJ1-2	few	CASSAGTANYGYTF	TGTGCCAGCAGCGCAGGGACAGCTAACTATGGCTACACCTTC
NA	TRBV6-2/TRBV6-3	TRBJ1-5	few	CASKNQGNQPQHF	TGTGCCAGCAAAAACCAGGGAAATCAGCCCCAGCATTTT
NA	TRBV18	TRBJ2-3	medium-sized	CASSIKASGADTQYF	TGTGCCAGCTCAATAAAGGCTAGTGGGGCGGATACGCAGTATTTT
TRBD2	TRBV6-2/TRBV6-3	TRBJ2-5	few	CASISGRTSGKETQYF	TGTGCCAGCATCTCCGGGAGGACTAGCGGGAAGGAGACCCAGTACTTC
NA	TRBV6-2/TRBV6-3	TRBJ1-2	medium-sized	CASSWTPPNYGYTF	TGTGCCAGCAGTTGGACACCGCCAAACTATGGCTACACCTTC
TRBD2	TRBV4-3	TRBJ2-3	NA	CASSQGLAGVSDTQYF	TGCGCCAGCAGCCAAGGCCTAGCGGGAGTCTCAGATACGCAGTATTTT
TRBD1	TRBV12-3/TRBV12-4	TRBJ2-3	medium-sized	CASSAMGQGSRDTQYF	TGTGCCAGCAGTGCGATGGGACAGGGATCAAGGGATACGCAGTATTTT
NA	TRBV28	TRBJ1-5	few	CASRWTPAWPQHF	TGTGCCAGCAGATGGACACCAGCGTGGCCCCAGCATTTT
TRBD1	TRBV14	TRBJ2-5	NA	CASSHTGGLGVQYF	TGTGCCAGCAGCCATACAGGGGGCCTAGGGGTCCAGTACTTC
TRBD2	TRBV6-6	TRBJ2-4	few	CASSYSNASGGRSKNIQYF	TGTGCCAGCAGTTACTCGAATGCTAGCGGGGGCAGGTCCAAAAACATTCAGTACTTC
TRBD1	TRBV4-3	TRBJ1-1	NA	CASSQRTGSPTEAFF	TGCGCCAGCAGCCAAAGGACAGGCTCCCCCACTGAAGCTTTCTTT
TRBD1	TRBV30	TRBJ1-6	few	CAWKPSYRGLNSPLHF	TGTGCCTGGAAGCCGTCCTACAGGGGTTTGAATTCACCCCTCCACTTT
NA	TRBV27	TRBJ2-7	few	CASSLSAGDTSYEQYF	TGTGCCAGCAGTTTATCGGCAGGGGACACCTCCTACGAGCAGTACTTC
NA	TRBV12-3/TRBV12-4	TRBJ1-2	few	CASSLAPRPLDYGYTF	TGTGCCAGCAGTTTGGCGCCAAGACCCCTAGACTATGGCTACACCTTC
TRBD2	TRBV10-3	TRBJ2-5	few	CAISATSVQETQYF	TGTGCCATCAGTGCGACTAGCGTACAAGAGACCCAGTACTTC
TRBD2	TRBV6-6	TRBJ2-1	NA	CASSYSASGRFNNEQFF	TGTGCCAGCAGTTACTCGGCTAGCGGGAGATTCAACAATGAGCAGTTCTTC
NA	TRBV7-9	TRBJ2-7	NA	CASSKEQGEQYF	TGTGCCAGCAGCAAAGAGCAGGGCGAGCAGTACTTC
NA	TRBV5-4	TRBJ1-4	medium-sized	CASSDGATNEKLFF	TGTGCCAGCAGCGATGGAGCAACTAATGAAAAACTGTTTTTT
NA	TRBV28	TRBJ2-7	NA	CASSGNYEQYF	TGTGCCAGCAGCGGGAACTACGAGCAGTACTTC
TRBD1	TRBV5-6	TRBJ1-5	medium-sized	CASSLSAGGYLNQPQHF	TGTGCCAGCAGCTTATCGGCAGGGGGGTACTTAAATCAGCCCCAGCATTTT
TRBD1	TRBV19	TRBJ2-3	NA	CASSGGQGSGDTQYF	TGTGCCAGTAGTGGGGGACAGGGGTCGGGAGATACGCAGTATTTT
TRBD1	TRBV12-3/TRBV12-4	TRBJ2-7	medium-sized	CASKGTGLHEQYF	TGTGCCAGCAAGGGGACAGGGCTCCACGAGCAGTACTTC
NA	TRBV29-1	TRBJ1-2	medium-sized	CSVDLGQHYGYTF	TGCAGCGTTGACCTGGGACAACACTATGGCTACACCTTC
NA	TRBV19	TRBJ2-1	medium-sized	CASGEFPSSYNEQFF	TGTGCCAGTGGAGAGTTCCCCAGCTCCTACAATGAGCAGTTCTTC
NA	TRBV20-1	TRBJ2-1	NA	CSASRARGLFSNEQFF	TGCAGTGCTAGTCGGGCTAGGGGCCTGTTCTCCAATGAGCAGTTCTTC
TRBD1	TRBV12-5	TRBJ2-1	few	CASGLAGTVYNEQFF	TGTGCTAGTGGTTTGGCTGGGACAGTCTACAATGAGCAGTTCTTC